The 22 T cell receptor beta chains below all came from one sample that was sequenced in a study of blood T cell repertoires in COVID-19. TCRdb's copy holds only in-frame clones and misses some; the assay was immunoSEQ multiplex PCR. The table has 250,000 to 400,000 clones, about 91% seen once. The sequenced sample was peripheral blood. The receptors derive from a woman in her twenties or thirties with COVID-19, enrolled during active disease.

The chain combines TRBV28 with TRBJ1-1; maybe TRBD1 (6 bases). Germline-derived CDR1 and CDR2 are MDHEN and SYDVKM. Trimming removed 7 bases at V and 5 bases at J, with 11 bases between. The CDR3 runs 12 residues. The CDR3 protein is CASKQGGTEAFF. As DNA, the CDR3 is TGTGCCAGCAAACAGGGTGGTACTGAAGCTTTCTTT.

The gene calls are TRBV5-5 and TRBJ2-7, with TRBD1 matching over 10 bases. J was trimmed by 11 bases and V by 3 bases; bases with no gene match: 8. The CDR3 covers 13 residues. Per germline, CDR1 SGHKS and CDR2 YYEKEE (reference sequence). The CDR3 nucleotides read TGTGCCAGCAGCTCGGGACAGGGGTGGATGGAGTACTTC. As protein: CASSSGQGWMEYF.

This rearrangement joins TRBV19 to TRBJ2-1; D is uncertain. V was trimmed by 3 bases and J by 2 bases, leaving 8 bases between them. Germline CDR1 LNHDA, CDR2 SQIVND (reference sequence). CDR3 length: 14 amino acids. The DNA for the CDR3 is TGTGCCAGTAGTATTACCACGGCCTACAATGAGCAGTTCTTC. Amino acid sequence: CASSITTAYNEQFF.

V and J are TRBV6-5 and TRBJ1-2; the match to TRBD1 covers 8 bases. V was pared by 6 bases and J by 13 bases, with 13 bases of the junction left unmatched. CDR3 length: 13 amino acids. CDR1 and CDR2 from the germline V gene are MNHEY and SVGAGI. CDR3 in amino acids: CASSLSQGAGFTF. CDR3 sequence (DNA): TGTGCCAGCAGCCTGTCCCAGGGGGCCGGTTTCACCTTC.

The J gene is TRBJ2-2, the V gene TRBV18; 7 positions match TRBD2. This CDR3 region has 16 residues. Germline V CDR1 and CDR2: KGHSH, LQKENI. Trimming removed 3 bases from V and 1 base from J; junction bases left unmatched: 5. This CDR3 is CASSPELAKNTGELFF. CDR3 coding DNA: TGTGCCAGCTCACCTGAACTAGCGAAGAACACCGGGGAGCTGTTTTTT.

This sequence joins TRBV2 and TRBJ2-1, with TRBD2 matching over 8 bases. The CDR3 contains 16 residues. Germline trimming cut 5 bases from V and 0 bases from J; bases unmatched to any gene: 6. Looked up from germline, CDR1 is SNHLY and CDR2 is FYNNEI. CDR3 amino acids: CASSPRGGPSYNEQFF. The CDR3 coding sequence is TGTGCCAGCAGTCCCCGGGGGGGGCCCTCCTACAATGAGCAGTTCTTC.

V usage is TRBV6-5 and J usage is TRBJ2-3; perhaps TRBD2 as D (6 bases). The CDR3 is made up of 15 amino acids. Trimming pared 6 bases from V and 0 bases from J, leaving 13 bases between. Germline lookup yields CDR1 MNHEY and CDR2 SVGAGI. CDR3 sequence reads: CASSYLSGSTDTQYF. The CDR3 bases are TGTGCCAGCAGCTACCTTAGCGGCAGCACAGATACGCAGTATTTT.

The V call is TRBV27, the J call TRBJ1-5; the D is unclear. The V and J ends lost 5 bases and 2 bases respectively, with 10 bases between them. Germline CDR1 is MNHEY and CDR2 is SMNVEV (reference sequence). The CDR3 is made up of 14 amino acids. The CDR3 protein is CASSPWRGNQPQHF. In nucleotides, the CDR3 is TGTGCCAGCAGTCCATGGAGGGGCAATCAGCCCCAGCATTTT.

The V gene is TRBV19, the J gene TRBJ2-3, with D possibly matching TRBD2 (7 bases). This CDR3 is built from 15 residues. The germline V gene has CDR1 LNHDA and CDR2 SQIVND (reference sequence). V was shortened by 4 bases and J by 0 bases, with 11 bases between the two germline ends. The CDR3 loop reads CASSSGGISTDTQYF. Here the CDR3 DNA reads TGTGCCAGTAGTAGCGGGGGCATTAGCACAGATACGCAGTATTTT.

The V call is TRBV5-1, the J call TRBJ1-1; the match to TRBD1 covers 7 bases. The V gene's germline CDR1 is SGHRS and CDR2 YFSETQ. The CDR3 spans 14 residues. V lost 1 base, J lost 6 bases, and 6 bases stayed unmatched. This CDR3 is CASSLQGGEAEAFF. CDR3 sequence (DNA): TGCGCCAGCAGCTTGCAGGGGGGCGAGGCTGAAGCTTTCTTT.

CDR3 region: CASSQVNSWETQYF. In DNA, the CDR3 is TGTGCCAGCAGCCAAGTGAATAGCTGGGAGACCCAGTACTTC. The chain joins TRBV3-1 (or the pseudogene TRBV3-2) to TRBJ2-5; no reliable D call. Trimming removed 1 base at V and 5 bases at J, with 11 bases between. Germline V gives CDR1 LGHDT, CDR2 YNNKEL (reference sequence). This CDR3 comprises 14 residues.

The chain carries TRBV7-3 and TRBJ2-7; 9 bases are a match to TRBD1. Germline V CDR1 and CDR2: SGHTA, FQGTGA. CDR3 length: 12 amino acids. The J segment lost 3 bases and the V segment lost 10 bases, leaving 4 bases of the junction unmatched. CDR3 in DNA: TGTGCCACTCCGGGACAGGGCTACGAGCAGTACTTC. This translates into CATPGQGYEQYF.

The CDR3 loop reads CASSLPVRGQPQHF. CDR3 bases: TGTGCCAGCAGCTTGCCGGTCAGGGGGCAGCCCCAGCATTTT. The chain employs TRBV5-6 and TRBJ1-5; 7 bases fit TRBD1. From germline, CDR1 is SGHDT and CDR2 YYEEEE. CDR3 size: 14 residues. The trim removed 1 base at V and 7 bases at J, leaving 5 bases unmatched. The whole variable domain, remainder taken from reference TRBV5-6 and TRBJ1-5, is DAGVTQSPTHLIKTRGQQVTLRCSPKSGHDTVSWYQQALGQGPQFIFQYYEEEERQRGNFPDRFSGHQFPNYSSELNVNALLLGDSALYLCASSLPVRGQPQHFGDGTRLSIL.

The chain carries TRBV29-1 and TRBJ1-6, with D perhaps TRBD1 (5 bases). This CDR3 region has 13 residues. Per the germline V gene, CDR1 is SQVTM and CDR2 is ANQGSEA. The V gene lost 4 bases and the J gene lost 8 bases, with 12 bases spanning the gap. In DNA form, the CDR3 reads TGCAGCGTTGGTCAGGGTAGGGATTCACCCCTCCACTTT. Translated, it gives CSVGQGRDSPLHF.

V gene TRBV6-5 combines with J gene TRBJ1-1, with TRBD1 matching over 7 bases. The trim removed 4 bases at V and 4 bases at J, leaving 6 bases unmatched. CDR3 length: 14 amino acids. CDR1 and CDR2 from the germline V gene are MNHEY and SVGAGI. CDR3 nucleotide sequence: TGTGCCAGCAGTTTGACAGGGTCGGCCACTGAAGCTTTCTTT. Amino acids: CASSLTGSATEAFF.

The J gene is TRBJ1-1, the V gene TRBV9; TRBD1 matches at 11 bases. Germline trimming cut 7 bases from V and 1 base from J; bases unmatched to any gene: 0. Germline loops: CDR1 SGDLS, CDR2 YYNGEE. The CDR3 is made up of 13 amino acids. The CDR3 protein is CASGQGANTEAFF. In nucleotides, the CDR3 is TGTGCCAGCGGACAGGGGGCGAACACTGAAGCTTTCTTT.

The CDR3 loop reads CASSEVSTGVFYGYTF. The CDR3 bases are TGTGCCAGCAGTGAAGTGTCGACAGGGGTCTTCTATGGCTACACCTTC. The rearrangement links TRBV2 to TRBJ1-2; 8 bases map to TRBD1. V dropped 1 base and J dropped 4; count of bases not matched to a gene: 8. This CDR3 has 16 amino acids. The germline V gene encodes CDR1 SNHLY and CDR2 FYNNEI.

The rearrangement links TRBV2 to TRBJ1-3; tentative D call: TRBD1 (6 bases). Trimming removed 6 bases from V and 0 bases from J, with 12 bases in between. The CDR3 length is 15 residues. Germline V lookup: CDR1 SNHLY, CDR2 FYNNEI. The CDR3 region is CASSEGDYSGNTIYF. DNA of the CDR3: TGTGCCAGCAGCGAGGGGGATTACTCTGGAAACACCATATATTTT.

The sample holds one count of this clone. V is TRBV28 and J is TRBJ1-5, with D possibly matching TRBD1 (6 bases). V gave up 6 bases and J gave up 6 bases, with 9 bases separating them. CDR3 size: 12 residues. Per the germline V gene, CDR1 is MDHEN and CDR2 is SYDVKM. CDR3 coding DNA: TGTGCCAGCAGCCAACAGGGTCAGCCCCAGCATTTT. Translated: CASSQQGQPQHF.

The V and J genes are TRBV7-9 and TRBJ2-2; 8 bases agree with TRBD1. Germline V lookup: CDR1 SEHNR, CDR2 FQNEAQ (reference sequence). The CDR3 covers 16 residues. The V gene end was trimmed by 5 bases and the J gene end by 5 bases; junction bases not matched to a gene: 10. The chain's CDR3 is CASSGQGEGETGELFF. For the CDR3, the DNA is TGTGCCAGCAGCGGACAGGGAGAGGGGGAAACCGGGGAGCTGTTTTTT.

V and J are TRBV16 and TRBJ1-2; D is undetermined. The V end lost 0 bases, the J end lost 6 bases, and 5 bases lay between the germline ends. Germline values: CDR1 KGHSY, CDR2 FQNENV. CDR3 length equals 12 residues. The CDR3 protein is CASSQSTDGYTF. CDR3 nucleotide sequence: TGTGCCAGCAGCCAATCTACGGATGGCTACACCTTC.

Note on this clone: The sample contains more than one DNA sequence encoding this CDR3. This chain links TRBV9 with TRBJ1-3; the D is unclear. Trimming took 0 bases from V and 0 from J, leaving 7 bases between them. The CDR3 consists of 15 residues. Looked up from germline, CDR1 is SGDLS and CDR2 is YYNGEE. This chain's CDR3 is CASSVDGSSGNTIYF. DNA for the CDR3: TGTGCCAGCAGCGTAGATGGGAGCTCTGGAAACACCATATATTTT. Using reference TRBV9 and TRBJ1-3 for the parts outside the CDR3, the full variable domain is DSGVTQTPKHLITATGQRVTLRCSPRSGDLSVYWYQQSLDQGLQFLIQYYNGEERAKGNILERFSAQQFPDLHSELNLSSLELGDSALYFCASSVDGSSGNTIYFGEGSWLTVV.